This entry describes one TCR beta chain. The entry originates in a study of patients and donors after allogeneic stem cell transplantation. Germline CDR1 is SQVTM and CDR2 is ANQGSEA. The V end was cut by 6 bases, the J end by 6 bases, with 10 bases between. The CDR3 consists of 11 residues. TCRdb used MiXCR to reprocess the RT-PCR reads, holding one entry per CDR3 protein. The sample has about a million distinct CDR3 sequences, approximately 18% seen once. The chain joins TRBV29-1 to TRBJ2-3; D is unresolved. Sequencing was done on a sample of blood, either unsorted or a sorted T cell fraction (not recorded which). The sequence came from a human donor who was either an allogeneic HSCT recipient or a stem cell or donor lymphocyte infusion donor (not recorded which). It is not recorded whose cells these are; they may come from a transplant donor. CDR3 loop: CSVAERDTQYF. The CDR3 nucleotides read TGCAGCGTGGCAGAGAGGGATACGCAGTATTTT.